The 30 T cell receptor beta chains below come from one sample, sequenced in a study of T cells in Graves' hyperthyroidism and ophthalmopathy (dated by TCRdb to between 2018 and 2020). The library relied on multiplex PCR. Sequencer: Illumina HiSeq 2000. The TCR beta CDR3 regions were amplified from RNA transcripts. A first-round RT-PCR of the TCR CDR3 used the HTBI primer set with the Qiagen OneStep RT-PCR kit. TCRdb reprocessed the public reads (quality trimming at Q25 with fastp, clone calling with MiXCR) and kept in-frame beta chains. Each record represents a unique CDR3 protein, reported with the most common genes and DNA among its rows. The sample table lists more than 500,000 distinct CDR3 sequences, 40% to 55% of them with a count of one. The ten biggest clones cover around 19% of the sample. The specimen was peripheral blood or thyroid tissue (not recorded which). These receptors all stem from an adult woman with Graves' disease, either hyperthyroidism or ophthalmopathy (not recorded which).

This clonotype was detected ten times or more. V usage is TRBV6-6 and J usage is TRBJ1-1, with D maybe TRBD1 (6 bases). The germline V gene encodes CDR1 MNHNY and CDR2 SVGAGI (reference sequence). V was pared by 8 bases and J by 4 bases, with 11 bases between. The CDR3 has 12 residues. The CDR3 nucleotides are TGTGCCAGCCAGGGGTATGGCACTGAAGCTTTCTTT. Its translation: CASQGYGTEAFF.

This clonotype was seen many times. The CDR3 loop reads CASSVGGDTTYEQYF. The CDR3 DNA sequence: TGTGCCAGCAGCGTAGGTGGGGACACAACATACGAGCAGTACTTC. The chain carries TRBV9 and TRBJ2-7; D perhaps matches TRBD1 (6 bases). Germline CDR1 and CDR2: SGDLS and YYNGEE. V lost 0 bases, J lost 4 bases, and 14 bases lay in between. CDR3 length: 15 residues. The variable domain in full, completed from reference TRBV9 and TRBJ2-7, reads DSGVTQTPKHLITATGQRVTLRCSPRSGDLSVYWYQQSLDQGLQFLIQYYNGEERAKGNILERFSAQQFPDLHSELNLSSLELGDSALYFCASSVGGDTTYEQYFGPGTRLTVT.

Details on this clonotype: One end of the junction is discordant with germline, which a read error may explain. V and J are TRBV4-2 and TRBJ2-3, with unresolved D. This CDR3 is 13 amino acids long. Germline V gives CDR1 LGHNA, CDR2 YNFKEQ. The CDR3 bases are TGTGCCAGCAGGGAAGCAAGCACGGATACGCAGTATTTT. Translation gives CASREASTDTQYF.

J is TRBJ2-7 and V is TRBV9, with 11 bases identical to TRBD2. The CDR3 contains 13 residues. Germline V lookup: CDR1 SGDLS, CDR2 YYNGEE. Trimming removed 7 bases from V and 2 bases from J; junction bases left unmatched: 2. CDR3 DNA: TGTGCCAGCCCACTAGCGGGAGCCTACGAGCAGTACTTC. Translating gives CASPLAGAYEQYF.

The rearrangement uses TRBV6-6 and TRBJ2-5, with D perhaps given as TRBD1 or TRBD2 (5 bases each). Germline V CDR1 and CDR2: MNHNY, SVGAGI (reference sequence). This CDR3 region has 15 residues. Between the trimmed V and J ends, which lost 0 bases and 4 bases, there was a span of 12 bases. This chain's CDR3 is CASSYSGTLGETQYF. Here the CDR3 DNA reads TGTGCCAGCAGTTACTCCGGGACCCTTGGAGAGACCCAGTACTTC.

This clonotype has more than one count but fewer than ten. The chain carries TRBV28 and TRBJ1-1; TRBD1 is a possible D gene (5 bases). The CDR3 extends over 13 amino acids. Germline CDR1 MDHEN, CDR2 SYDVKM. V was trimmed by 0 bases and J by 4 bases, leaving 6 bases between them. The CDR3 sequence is CASSLWQGTEAFF. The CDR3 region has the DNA TGTGCCAGCAGTTTATGGCAGGGCACTGAAGCTTTCTTT. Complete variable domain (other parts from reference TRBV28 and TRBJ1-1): DVKVTQSSRYLVKRTGEKVFLECVQDMDHENMFWYRQDPGLGLRLIYFSYDVKMKEKGDIPEGYSVSREKKERFSLILESASTNQTSMYLCASSLWQGTEAFFGQGTRLTVV.

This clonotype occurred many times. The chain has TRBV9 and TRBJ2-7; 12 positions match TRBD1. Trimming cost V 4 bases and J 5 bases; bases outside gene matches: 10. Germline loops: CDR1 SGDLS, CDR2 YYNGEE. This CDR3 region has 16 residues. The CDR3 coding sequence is TGTGCCAGCAGCCTAGGGCCGGGACAGGGGGCTAACGAGCAGTACTTC. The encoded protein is CASSLGPGQGANEQYF. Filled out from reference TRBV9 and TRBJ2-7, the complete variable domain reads DSGVTQTPKHLITATGQRVTLRCSPRSGDLSVYWYQQSLDQGLQFLIQYYNGEERAKGNILERFSAQQFPDLHSELNLSSLELGDSALYFCASSLGPGQGANEQYFGPGTRLTVT.

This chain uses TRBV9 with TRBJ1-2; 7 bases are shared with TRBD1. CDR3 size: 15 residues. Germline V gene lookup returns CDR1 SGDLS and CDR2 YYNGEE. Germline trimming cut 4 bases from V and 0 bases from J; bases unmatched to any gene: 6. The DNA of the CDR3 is TGTGCCAGCAGCAAGACAGGGTTCGCTAACTATGGCTACACCTTC. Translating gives CASSKTGFANYGYTF.

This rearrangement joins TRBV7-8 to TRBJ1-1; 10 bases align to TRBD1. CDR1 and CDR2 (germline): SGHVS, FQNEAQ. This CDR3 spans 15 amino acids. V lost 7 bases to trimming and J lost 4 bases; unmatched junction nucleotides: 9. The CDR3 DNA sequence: TGTGCCAGCACCCGACAGGGGGCGGCTAGCACTGAAGCTTTCTTT. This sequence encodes CASTRQGAASTEAFF.

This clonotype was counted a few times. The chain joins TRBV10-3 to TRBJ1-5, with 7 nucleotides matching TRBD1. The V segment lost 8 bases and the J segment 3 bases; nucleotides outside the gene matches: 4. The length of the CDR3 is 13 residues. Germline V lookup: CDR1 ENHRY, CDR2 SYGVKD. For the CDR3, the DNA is TGTGCCATCCGACAGGGTTTCAATCAGCCCCAGCATTTT. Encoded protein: CAIRQGFNQPQHF.

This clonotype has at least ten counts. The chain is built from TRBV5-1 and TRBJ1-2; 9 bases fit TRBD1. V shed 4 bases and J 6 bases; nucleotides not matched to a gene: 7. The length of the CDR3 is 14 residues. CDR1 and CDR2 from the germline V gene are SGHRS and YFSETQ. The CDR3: CASSPGQGSNGYTF. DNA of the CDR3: TGCGCCAGCAGCCCGGGACAGGGATCGAATGGCTACACCTTC. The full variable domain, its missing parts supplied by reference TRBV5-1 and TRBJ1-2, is KAGVTQTPRYLIKTRGQQVTLSCSPISGHRSVSWYQQTPGQGLQFLFEYFSETQRNKGNFPGRFSGRQFSNSRSEMNVSTLELGDSALYLCASSPGQGSNGYTFGSGTRLTVV.

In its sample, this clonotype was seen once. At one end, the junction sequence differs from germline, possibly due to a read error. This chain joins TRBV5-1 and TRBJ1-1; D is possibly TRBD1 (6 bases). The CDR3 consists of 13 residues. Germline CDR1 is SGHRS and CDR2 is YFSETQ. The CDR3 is CASSLLRDTGAFF. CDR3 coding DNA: TGCGCCAGCAGCTTGCTCCGGGACACTGGAGCTTTCTTT.

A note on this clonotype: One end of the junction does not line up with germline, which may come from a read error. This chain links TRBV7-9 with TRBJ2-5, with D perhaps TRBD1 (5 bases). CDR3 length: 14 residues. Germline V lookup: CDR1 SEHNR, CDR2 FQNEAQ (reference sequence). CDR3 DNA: TGCGCCAGCAGCCCAATGACAGACCAAGAGACCCAGTACTTC. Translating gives CASSPMTDQETQYF.

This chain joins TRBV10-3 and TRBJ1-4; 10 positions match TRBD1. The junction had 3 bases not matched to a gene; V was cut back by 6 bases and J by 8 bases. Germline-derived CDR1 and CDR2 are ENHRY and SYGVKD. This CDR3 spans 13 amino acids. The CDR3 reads CAIRGTGVEKLFF. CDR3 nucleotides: TGTGCCATCAGAGGGACAGGGGTCGAAAAACTGTTTTTT.

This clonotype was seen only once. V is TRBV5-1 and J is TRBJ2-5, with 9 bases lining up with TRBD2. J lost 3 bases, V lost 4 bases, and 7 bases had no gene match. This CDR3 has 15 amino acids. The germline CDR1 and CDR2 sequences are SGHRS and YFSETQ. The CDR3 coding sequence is TGCGCCAGCAGCGCCGAGACTAGCGGAGAAGAGACCCAGTACTTC. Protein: CASSAETSGEETQYF.

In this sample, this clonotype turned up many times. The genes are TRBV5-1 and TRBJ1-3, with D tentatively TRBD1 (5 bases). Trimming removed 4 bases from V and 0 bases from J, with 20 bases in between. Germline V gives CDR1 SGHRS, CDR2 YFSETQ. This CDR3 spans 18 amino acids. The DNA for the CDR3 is TGCGCCAGCAGCCTCAGTTCCCCAGACAGTGCCTCTGGAAACACCATATATTTT. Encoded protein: CASSLSSPDSASGNTIYF.

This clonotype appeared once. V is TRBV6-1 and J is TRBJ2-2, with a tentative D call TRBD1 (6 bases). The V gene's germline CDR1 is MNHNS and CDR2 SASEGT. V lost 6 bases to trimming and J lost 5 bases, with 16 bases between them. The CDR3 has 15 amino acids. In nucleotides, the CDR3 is TGTGCCAGCAGCGTTCAGGGGAGAAGGACCGGGGAGCTGTTTTTT. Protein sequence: CASSVQGRRTGELFF.

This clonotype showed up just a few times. The CDR3 spells CSATRQGGTDTQYF. The CDR3, as DNA: TGCAGTGCTACAAGACAGGGGGGCACAGATACGCAGTATTTT. V gene TRBV20-1 combines with J gene TRBJ2-3; 9 positions agree with TRBD1. This CDR3 is built from 14 residues. V was clipped by 4 bases and J by 1 base; unmatched bases: 3. CDR1 and CDR2 (germline): DFQATT, SNEGSKA (reference sequence).

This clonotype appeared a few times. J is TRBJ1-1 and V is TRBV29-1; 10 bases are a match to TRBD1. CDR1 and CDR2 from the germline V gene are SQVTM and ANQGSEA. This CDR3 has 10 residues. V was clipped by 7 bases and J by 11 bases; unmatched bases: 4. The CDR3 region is CSAGTGAAFF. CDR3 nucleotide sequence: TGCAGCGCAGGGACAGGGGCGGCTTTCTTT.

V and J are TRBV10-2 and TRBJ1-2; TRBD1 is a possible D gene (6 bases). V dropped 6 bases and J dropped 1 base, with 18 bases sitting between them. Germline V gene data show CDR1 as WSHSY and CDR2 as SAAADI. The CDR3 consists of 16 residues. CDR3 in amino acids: CASRPPGQTDNYGYTF. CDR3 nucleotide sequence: TGCGCCAGCAGACCCCCCGGACAGACGGATAACTATGGCTACACCTTC.

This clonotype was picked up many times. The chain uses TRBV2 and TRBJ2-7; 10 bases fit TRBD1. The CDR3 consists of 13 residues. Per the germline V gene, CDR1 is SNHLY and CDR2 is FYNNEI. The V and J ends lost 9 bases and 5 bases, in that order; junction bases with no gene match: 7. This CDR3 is CASWGQGIDEQYF. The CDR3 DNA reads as TGTGCCAGTTGGGGACAGGGGATCGACGAGCAGTACTTC.

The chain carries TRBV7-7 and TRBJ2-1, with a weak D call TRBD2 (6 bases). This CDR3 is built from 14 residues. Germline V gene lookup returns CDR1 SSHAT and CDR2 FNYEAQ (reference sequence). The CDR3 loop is CASGLEGHYNEQFF. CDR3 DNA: TGTGCTAGCGGCTTAGAAGGACACTACAATGAGCAGTTCTTC. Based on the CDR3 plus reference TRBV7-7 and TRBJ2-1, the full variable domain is GAGVSQSPRYKVTKRGQDVTLRCDPISSHATLYWYQQALGQGPEFLTYFNYEAQPDKSGLPSDRFSAERPEGSISTLTIQRTEQRDSAMYRCASGLEGHYNEQFFGPGTRLTVL.

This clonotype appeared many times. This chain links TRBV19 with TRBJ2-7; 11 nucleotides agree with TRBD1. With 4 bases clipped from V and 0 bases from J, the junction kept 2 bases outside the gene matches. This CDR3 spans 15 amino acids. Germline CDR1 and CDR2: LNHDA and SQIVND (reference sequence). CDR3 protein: CASSTGTGGSYEQYF. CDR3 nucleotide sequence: TGTGCCAGTAGTACCGGGACAGGGGGCTCCTACGAGCAGTACTTC.

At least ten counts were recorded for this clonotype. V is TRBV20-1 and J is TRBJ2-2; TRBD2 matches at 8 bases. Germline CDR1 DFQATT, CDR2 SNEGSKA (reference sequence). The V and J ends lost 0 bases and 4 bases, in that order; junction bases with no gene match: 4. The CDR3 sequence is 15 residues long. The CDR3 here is CSAREAGGSTGELFF. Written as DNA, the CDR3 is TGCAGTGCTAGAGAGGCGGGAGGATCCACCGGGGAGCTGTTTTTT.

DNA for the CDR3: TGCGCCAGCAGCTTGGGGGTATCTGGGGTCCAGCCCCAGCATTTT. It yields the protein CASSLGVSGVQPQHF. J is TRBJ1-5 and V is TRBV5-1; D unclear. The CDR3 contains 15 residues. In germline, CDR1 is SGHRS, CDR2 YFSETQ. V lost 0 bases and J lost 7, with 14 bases in between. The full variable domain, rest sourced from reference TRBV5-1 and TRBJ1-5, is KAGVTQTPRYLIKTRGQQVTLSCSPISGHRSVSWYQQTPGQGLQFLFEYFSETQRNKGNFPGRFSGRQFSNSRSEMNVSTLELGDSALYLCASSLGVSGVQPQHFGDGTRLSIL.

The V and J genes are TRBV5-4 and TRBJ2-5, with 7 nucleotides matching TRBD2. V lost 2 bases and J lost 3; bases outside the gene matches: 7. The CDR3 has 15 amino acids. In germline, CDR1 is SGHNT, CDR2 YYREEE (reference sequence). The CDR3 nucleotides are TGTGCCAGCAGCTTTTTAGTGGGAGGGAAAGAGACCCAGTACTTC. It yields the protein CASSFLVGGKETQYF.

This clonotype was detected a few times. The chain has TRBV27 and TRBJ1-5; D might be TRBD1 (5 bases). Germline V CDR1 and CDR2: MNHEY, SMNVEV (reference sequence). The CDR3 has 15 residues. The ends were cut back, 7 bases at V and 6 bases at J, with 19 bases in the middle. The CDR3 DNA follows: TGTGCCAGCATTTACGGGCAGGGAGGATGTCAGCCCCAGCATTTT. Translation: CASIYGQGGCQPQHF.

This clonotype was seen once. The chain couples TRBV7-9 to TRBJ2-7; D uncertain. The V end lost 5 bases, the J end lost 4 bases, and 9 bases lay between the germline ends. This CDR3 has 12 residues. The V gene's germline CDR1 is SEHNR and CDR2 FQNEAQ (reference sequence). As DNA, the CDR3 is TGTGCCAGCAGCCTGAGATATTACGAGCAGTACTTC. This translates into CASSLRYYEQYF.

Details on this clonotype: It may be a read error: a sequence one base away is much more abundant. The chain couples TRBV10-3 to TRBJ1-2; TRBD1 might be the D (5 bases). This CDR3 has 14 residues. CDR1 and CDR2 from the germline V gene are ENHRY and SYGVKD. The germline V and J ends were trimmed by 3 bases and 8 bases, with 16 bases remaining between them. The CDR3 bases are TGTGCCATCAGTGAAACCGGGGGTTCCTTGGGCTACACCTTC. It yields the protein CAISETGGSLGYTF.

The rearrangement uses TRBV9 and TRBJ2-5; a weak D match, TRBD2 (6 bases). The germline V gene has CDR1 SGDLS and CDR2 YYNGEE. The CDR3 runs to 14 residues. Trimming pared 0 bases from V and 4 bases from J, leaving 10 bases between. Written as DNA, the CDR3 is TGTGCCAGCAGCGTAGCCGGGGAGGTAGAGACCCAGTACTTC. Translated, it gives CASSVAGEVETQYF.